This T cell receptor (beta chain) was obtained from a study of T cells in Graves' hyperthyroidism and ophthalmopathy. General observations from the study: Separation of ophthalmopathy from stable hyperthyroidism was achieved by a 13 V-J model.

Template material for amplifying TCR beta CDR3 regions consisted of RNA transcripts. The HTBI primer set drove a first-round RT-PCR of the TCR CDR3. TCRdb reanalysed the multiplex PCR reads using MiXCR and keeps one entry per CDR3 protein. The sample lists a few hundred thousand distinct CDR3 sequences, 46% occurring once. The CDR3 spans 15 residues. V lost 3 bases, J lost 7 bases, and 6 bases stayed unmatched. Germline V lookup: CDR1 LGHDT, CDR2 YNNKEL (reference sequence). This clonotype appeared a few times. Its antigen is not known. It was considered stable Graves' hyperthyroidism when ophthalmopathy did not progress within 18 months. On the basis of clinical symptoms, serum thyroxine and TRAb, thyroid ultrasound and orbital computed tomography, diagnoses were made.

The material sequenced was peripheral blood or thyroid tissue (not recorded which). The TCR sequence derives from a woman in her late teens or twenties with Graves' hyperthyroidism. The rearrangement uses TRBV3-1 and TRBJ2-7; 13 bases match TRBD2. The CDR3 nucleotides read TGTGCCAGCAGCCAGAGACTAGCGGGAGGATCTGAGCAGTACTTC. It yields the protein CASSQRLAGGSEQYF.